Listed below are T cell receptor beta chains from one sample, sequenced in a study of vaccination and CD4 T cells after COVID-19. The antigens of these receptors remain unknown. TCRdb reprocessed the PCR reads with MiXCR, giving one entry per CDR3 protein. Among 9,500 to 13,000 distinct CDR3 sequences listed, roughly two fifths were seen once. Sequences were derived from CD4+ T cells from blood, cultured in vitro, sampled after SARS-CoV-2 vaccination. Every receptor here comes from a human donor who had recovered from COVID-19. The CDR3 runs from the conserved cysteine through the conserved F or W. A D gene is named only where the DNA matches it firmly.

d_call j_call v_call cdr3_aa
TRBD1 TRBJ1-1 TRBV6-1 CASLFRGPEIVDTEAFF
- TRBJ1-4 TRBV20-1 CSATGGAGTNEKLFF
TRBD1 TRBJ1-4 TRBV6-5 CASSYDRDGEKLFF
- TRBJ2-3 TRBV20-1 CSARKGDTDTQYF
TRBD1 TRBJ1-3 TRBV14 CASSHSGTGAGNTIYF
- TRBJ2-6 TRBV6-5 CASSYRVAGANVLTF
- TRBJ1-1 TRBV28 CASSRQVNTEAFF
TRBD1 TRBJ1-2 TRBV28 CASNASDRKTGGYTF
TRBD1 TRBJ2-4 TRBV19 CASSQRQGGKNIQYF
TRBD1 TRBJ2-3 TRBV28 CASSPPGTGTDTQYF
TRBD1 TRBJ1-1 TRBV7-9 CASRSGTGGLGVTEAFF
TRBD1 TRBJ1-5 TRBV19 CASNSGTVNSNQPQHF
- TRBJ1-6 TRBV10-1 CASSAQGNSPLHF
TRBD2 TRBJ2-3 TRBV7-2 CASSLGQLAGGNTQYF
TRBD2 TRBJ2-7 TRBV6-1 CASRIAGGPNEQYF
- TRBJ2-7 TRBV2 CASRTTQGISYEQYF
- TRBJ1-4 TRBV4-3 CASSQGLGEKLFF
- TRBJ2-5 TRBV6-2/TRBV6-3 CASSPGAEETQYF
- TRBJ2-7 TRBV4-1 CASSSRSQPSEQYF
TRBD2 TRBJ2-1 TRBV20-1 CSCRTSLTYNEQFF
- TRBJ1-4 TRBV7-2 CASSFPNEKLFF
- TRBJ2-2 TRBV30 CAWSVTGSGELFF
- TRBJ1-2 TRBV7-2 CASSLQSVLYGYTF
TRBD1 TRBJ1-5 TRBV7-2 CASSLTGGLGQPQHF
- TRBJ2-2 TRBV11-2 CASSEGLALTGELFF
TRBD1 TRBJ1-2 TRBV12-3/TRBV12-4 CASSRDRTRTKYGYTF
- TRBJ1-2 TRBV19 CASSISRGRYGYTF
TRBD2 TRBJ2-3 TRBV28 CASSLYRTSGRGTDTQYF
TRBD1 TRBJ1-4 TRBV27 CASRLQGAAEKLFF
- TRBJ1-5 TRBV27 CASSPWDILKPQPQHF
- TRBJ2-7 TRBV29-1 CSVEGPFYEQYF
- TRBJ1-1 TRBV20-1 CSASGRAEAFF
- TRBJ2-7 TRBV7-2 CASSSTGYEQYF
- TRBJ1-1 TRBV7-9 CASSLGASGTEAFF
- TRBJ1-1 TRBV29-1 CSVEGNTEAFF
TRBD1 TRBJ1-1 TRBV19 CASSHYGQGDTEAFF
- TRBJ2-7 TRBV20-1 CVGASGTYEQYF
- TRBJ2-3 TRBV20-1 CSYTARQYF
- TRBJ1-2 TRBV7-9 CARQEANYGYTF